This paragraph reports one TCR beta chain. Its antigen is not known. The PCR contained 60 Vbeta and 13 Jbeta primers. Authors' processing steps: It was a later analysis that counted about 80 million unique TCR beta chains, of which some 9.9 million were shared. Sequenced by immunoSEQ multiplex PCR; TCRdb stores in-frame clones only, minus some. V and J calls and clone size come straight from that table; D and trimming were deduced from the DNA. The clone table shows around 140,000 clones, with the ten largest holding 1.5% to 1.7%. Germline V lookup: CDR1 SGHAT, CDR2 FQNNGV. The CDR3 is 15 residues long. J gave up 2 bases and V 4 bases, and 7 bases lay outside the gene matches. This entry is derived from a study of cytomegalovirus exposure and HLA in healthy donors. Study-level results: Owing to their indistinguishability, certain V segments, notably TRBV6-2 and TRBV6-3, were excluded.

This cohort consisted of healthy bone marrow donors. This TCR derives from a woman aged 40 to 50 in good health and CMV-seronegative. V is TRBV11-2 and J is TRBJ2-7; the match to TRBD1 covers 8 bases. Sequencing used PBMCs. Written as DNA, the CDR3 is TGTGCCAGCAGCTCACTCGGCAGGGGGCCCTACGAGCAGTACGTC. It yields the protein CASSSLGRGPYEQYV.